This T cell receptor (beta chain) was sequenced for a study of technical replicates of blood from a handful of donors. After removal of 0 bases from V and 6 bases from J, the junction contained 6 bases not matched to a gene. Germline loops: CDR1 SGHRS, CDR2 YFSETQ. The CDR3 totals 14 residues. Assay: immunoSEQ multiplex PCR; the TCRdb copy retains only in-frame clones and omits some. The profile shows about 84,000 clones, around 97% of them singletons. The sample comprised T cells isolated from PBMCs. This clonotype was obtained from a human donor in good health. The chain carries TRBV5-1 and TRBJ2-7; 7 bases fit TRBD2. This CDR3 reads CASSLELARGEQYF. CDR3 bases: TGCGCCAGCAGCTTGGAACTAGCGCGGGGCGAGCAGTACTTC.